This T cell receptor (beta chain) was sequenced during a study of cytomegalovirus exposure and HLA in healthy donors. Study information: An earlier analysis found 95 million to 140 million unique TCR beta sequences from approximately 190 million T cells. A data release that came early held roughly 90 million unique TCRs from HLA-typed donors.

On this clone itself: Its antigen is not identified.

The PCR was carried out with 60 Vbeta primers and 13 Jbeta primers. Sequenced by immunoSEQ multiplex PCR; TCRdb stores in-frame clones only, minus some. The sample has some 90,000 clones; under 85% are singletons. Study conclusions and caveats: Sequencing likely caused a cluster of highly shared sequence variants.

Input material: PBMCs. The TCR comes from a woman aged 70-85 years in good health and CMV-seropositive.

The CDR3 DNA follows: TGTGCCAGCAGTTTAAAGACTCTTCCCGGGACAGCGCAAACCTACGAGCAGTACTTC. Its translation: CASSLKTLPGTAQTYEQYF. The chain combines TRBV27 with TRBJ2-7; 7 bases are shared with TRBD1. The CDR3 sequence is 19 residues long. Germline-derived CDR1 and CDR2 are MNHEY and SMNVEV (reference sequence). V shed 2 bases and J 2 bases; nucleotides not matched to a gene: 18.